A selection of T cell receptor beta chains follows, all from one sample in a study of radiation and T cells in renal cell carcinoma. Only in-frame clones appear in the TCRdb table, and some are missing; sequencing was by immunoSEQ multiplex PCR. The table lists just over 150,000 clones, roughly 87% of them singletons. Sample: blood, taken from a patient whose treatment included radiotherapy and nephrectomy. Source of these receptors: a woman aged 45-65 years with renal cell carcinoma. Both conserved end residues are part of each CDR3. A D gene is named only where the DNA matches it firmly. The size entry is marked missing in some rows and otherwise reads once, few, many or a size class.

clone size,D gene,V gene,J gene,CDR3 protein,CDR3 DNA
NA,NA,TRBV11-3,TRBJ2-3,CASSLGRVSDTQYF,TGTGCCAGCAGCTTAGGACGAGTCTCAGATACGCAGTATTTT
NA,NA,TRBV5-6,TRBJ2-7,CASSLWGRDYEQYF,TGTGCCAGCAGCTTATGGGGGCGGGACTACGAGCAGTACTTC
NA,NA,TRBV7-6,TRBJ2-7,CASSPVTIISLLEQYF,TGTGCCAGCAGCCCGGTTACGATCATCAGCCTTCTCGAGCAGTACTTC
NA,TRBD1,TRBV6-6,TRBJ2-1,CASNQDRVGYDEQFF,TGTGCCAGCAACCAAGACAGGGTCGGGTATGACGAGCAGTTCTTC
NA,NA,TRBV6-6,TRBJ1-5,CASSSVSGVNQPQHF,TGTGCCAGCAGTTCCGTTTCTGGGGTAAATCAGCCCCAGCATTTT
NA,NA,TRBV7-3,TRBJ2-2,CASTPGKGTGELFF,TGTGCCAGCACCCCGGGGAAGGGGACCGGGGAGCTGTTTTTT
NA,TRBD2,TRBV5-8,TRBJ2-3,CASSGSGRNTDTQYF,TGTGCCAGCAGTGGTAGCGGGAGAAACACAGATACGCAGTATTTT
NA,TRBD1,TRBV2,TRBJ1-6,CASRGTGVSPLHF,TGTGCCAGCAGGGGGACAGGCGTCTCACCCCTCCACTTT
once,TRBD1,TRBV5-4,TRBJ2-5,CASSILTGGVETQYF,TGTGCCAGCAGCATATTGACAGGGGGCGTAGAGACCCAGTACTTC
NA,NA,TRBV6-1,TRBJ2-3,CAGTTGPTGTDTQYF,TGTGCCGGTACAACGGGGCCGACGGGCACAGATACGCAGTATTTT
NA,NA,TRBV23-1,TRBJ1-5,CAEARWYQPQHF,TGCGCGGAGGCTAGGTGGTATCAGCCCCAGCATTTT
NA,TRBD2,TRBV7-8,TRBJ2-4,CASSEGLAGIAKNIQYF,TGTGCCAGCAGCGAGGGACTAGCGGGGATAGCCAAAAACATTCAGTACTTC
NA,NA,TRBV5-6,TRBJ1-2,CASSLAGSNYGYTF,TGTGCCAGCAGCTTGGCAGGCTCTAACTATGGCTACACCTTC
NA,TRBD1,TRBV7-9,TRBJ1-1,CASSLQGASTEAFF,TGTGCCAGCAGTCTACAGGGGGCGTCGACTGAAGCTTTCTTT
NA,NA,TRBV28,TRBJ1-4,CASSLGRAEEKLFF,TGTGCCAGCAGTCTGGGGCGCGCAGAGGAAAAACTGTTTTTT
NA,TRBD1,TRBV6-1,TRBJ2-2,CASNRDRETGELFF,TGTGCCAGCAATAGGGACAGGGAAACCGGGGAGCTGTTTTTT
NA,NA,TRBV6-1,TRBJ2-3,CASILRGDDTQYF,TGTGCCAGCATCCTCAGAGGGGATGATACGCAGTATTTT
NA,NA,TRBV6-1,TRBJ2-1,CASTKGYNEQFF,TGTGCCAGCACCAAAGGGTACAATGAGCAGTTCTTC
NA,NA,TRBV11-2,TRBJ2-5,CASSSPGGSRETQYF,TGTGCCAGCAGCTCCCCGGGTGGCTCCCGCGAGACCCAGTACTTC
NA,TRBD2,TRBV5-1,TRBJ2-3,CASRAALAGGPTDTQYF,TGCGCCAGCAGGGCTGCGCTAGCGGGGGGACCCACAGATACGCAGTATTTT
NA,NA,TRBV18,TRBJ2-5,CASSPIYGSEETQYF,TGTGCCAGCTCACCTATCTACGGGTCGGAAGAGACCCAGTACTTC
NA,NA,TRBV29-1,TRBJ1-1,CSAEGGETEAFF,TGCAGCGCCGAAGGAGGAGAGACTGAAGCTTTCTTT
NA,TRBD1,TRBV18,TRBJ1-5,CASSKTGTGASYSNQPQHF,TGTGCCAGCTCAAAAACCGGGACAGGCGCTAGTTATAGCAATCAGCCCCAGCATTTT
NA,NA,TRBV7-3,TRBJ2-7,CASSLTPFTVAYEQYF,TGTGCCAGCAGCTTAACCCCTTTTACTGTCGCCTACGAGCAGTACTTC
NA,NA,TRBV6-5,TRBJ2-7,CASSYHPTGEQYF,TGTGCCAGCAGTTACCACCCGACCGGGGAGCAGTACTTC
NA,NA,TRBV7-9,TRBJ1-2,CASSLEGPIGGYTF,TGTGCCAGCAGCTTGGAAGGGCCGATCGGAGGCTACACCTTC
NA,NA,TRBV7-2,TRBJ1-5,CASSLWVEGYQPQHF,TGTGCCAGCAGCTTATGGGTTGAGGGATATCAGCCCCAGCATTTT
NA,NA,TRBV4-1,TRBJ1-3,CASSQTLPGRVFGNTIYF,TGCGCCAGCAGCCAAACCCTGCCTGGCAGGGTATTCGGAAACACCATATATTTT
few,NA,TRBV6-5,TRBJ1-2,CASKRRSNYGYTF,TGTGCCAGCAAACGACGTTCTAACTATGGCTACACCTTC
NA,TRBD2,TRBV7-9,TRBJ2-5,CASSFSGGKGETQYF,TGTGCCAGCAGCTTTAGCGGGGGGAAGGGAGAGACCCAGTACTTC
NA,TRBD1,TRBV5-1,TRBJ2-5,CASRYGTVRSQETQYF,TGCGCCAGCAGATACGGGACAGTTAGGTCCCAAGAGACCCAGTACTTC
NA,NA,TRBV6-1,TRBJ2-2,CASRPTRGNTGELFF,TGTGCCAGCAGACCAACTAGAGGGAACACCGGGGAGCTGTTTTTT
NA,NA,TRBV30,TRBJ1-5,CAWSAGNNQPQHF,TGTGCCTGGAGTGCAGGGAACAATCAGCCCCAGCATTTT
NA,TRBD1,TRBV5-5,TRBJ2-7,CASSGRGLTYEQYF,TGTGCCAGCAGCGGCAGGGGGCTCACCTACGAGCAGTACTTC
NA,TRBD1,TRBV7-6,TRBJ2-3,CASSLGRQGTDTQYF,TGTGCCAGCAGCTTAGGCCGACAGGGGACAGATACGCAGTATTTT
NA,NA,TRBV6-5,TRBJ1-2,CASRNPPEGYGYTF,TGTGCCAGCAGGAATCCCCCCGAGGGCTATGGCTACACCTTC
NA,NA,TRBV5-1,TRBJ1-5,CASSLSGGADQPQHF,TGCGCCAGCAGCTTGAGCGGGGGCGCGGATCAGCCCCAGCATTTT
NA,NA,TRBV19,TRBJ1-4,CASSIGGKKLFF,TGTGCCAGTAGTATAGGTGGGAAAAAACTGTTTTTT
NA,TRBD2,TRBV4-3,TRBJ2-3,CASSQDWGGGFTDTQYF,TGCGCCAGCAGCCAAGATTGGGGCGGGGGGTTCACAGATACGCAGTATTTT